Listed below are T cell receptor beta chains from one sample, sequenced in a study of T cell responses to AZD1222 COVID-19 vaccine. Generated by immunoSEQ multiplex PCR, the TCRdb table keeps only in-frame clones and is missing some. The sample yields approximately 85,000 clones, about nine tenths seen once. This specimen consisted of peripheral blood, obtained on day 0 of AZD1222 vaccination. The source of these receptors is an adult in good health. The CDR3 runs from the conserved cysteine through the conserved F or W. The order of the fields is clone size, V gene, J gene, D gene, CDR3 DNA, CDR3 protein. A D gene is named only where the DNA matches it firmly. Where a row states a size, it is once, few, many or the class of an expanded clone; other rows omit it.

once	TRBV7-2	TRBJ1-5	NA	TGTGCCAGCAGCCCAGACAGCCTGAGCAATCAGCCCCAGCATTTT	CASSPDSLSNQPQHF
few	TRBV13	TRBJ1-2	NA	TGTGCCAGCAGCCCCCCCAGGGCTCACTATGGCTACACCTTC	CASSPPRAHYGYTF
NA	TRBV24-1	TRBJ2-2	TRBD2	TGTGCCACCAGGGCCCCCACTAGCGGGGGAAACACCGGGGAGCTGTTTTTT	CATRAPTSGGNTGELFF
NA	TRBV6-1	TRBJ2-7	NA	TGTGCCAGCAGTGAATCAGGCAGGGAGTACGAGCAGTACTTC	CASSESGREYEQYF
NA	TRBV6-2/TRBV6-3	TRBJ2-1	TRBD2	TGTGCCAGCAGTTACCCCCTAGCGGGAGGGGTAGACAATGAGCAGTTCTTC	CASSYPLAGGVDNEQFF
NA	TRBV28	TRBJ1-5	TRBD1	TGTGCCAGCAGCCTACCAGGGGGCGGGGATCAGCCCCAGCATTTT	CASSLPGGGDQPQHF
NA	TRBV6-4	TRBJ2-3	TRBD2	TGTGCCAGCAGACCCGGGACTAGCGGACTTCTCGATACGCAGTATTTT	CASRPGTSGLLDTQYF
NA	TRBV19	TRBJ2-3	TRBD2	TGTGCCAGTAGTACGGTCACTAGCGTCGCAGATACGCAGTATTTT	CASSTVTSVADTQYF
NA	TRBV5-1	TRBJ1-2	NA	TGCGCCAGCAGCTTGGAGTCAGGTGCTGGTGGCTACACCTTC	CASSLESGAGGYTF
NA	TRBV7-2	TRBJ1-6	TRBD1	TGTGCCAGCAGCCCAGGGACAGGGTATAATTCACCCCTCCACTTT	CASSPGTGYNSPLHF
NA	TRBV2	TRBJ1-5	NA	TGTGCCAGCAGTCCCCCCAATCAGCCCCAGCATTTT	CASSPPNQPQHF
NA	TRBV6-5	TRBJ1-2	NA	TGTGCCACCAAAGGGACCAACTATGGCTACACCTTC	CATKGTNYGYTF
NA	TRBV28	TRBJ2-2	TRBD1	TGTGCCAGCAGTAGACGGGACAGAAACACCGGGGAGCTGTTTTTT	CASSRRDRNTGELFF
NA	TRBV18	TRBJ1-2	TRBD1	TGTGCCAGCTCATCATTATCCCGGGACAGGGGATCTGGCTACACCTTC	CASSSLSRDRGSGYTF
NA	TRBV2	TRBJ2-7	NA	TGTGCCAGCAGTGAAGCCGGGACGGTAGGGGGATCCTACGAGCAGTACTTC	CASSEAGTVGGSYEQYF
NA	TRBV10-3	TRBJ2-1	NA	TGTGCCCATACGGGAGGGGGCCTCAATGAGCAGTTCTTC	CAHTGGGLNEQFF
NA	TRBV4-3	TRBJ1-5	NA	TGCGCCAGCAGCCTAGGGTTACTTCAGCCCCAGCATTTT	CASSLGLLQPQHF
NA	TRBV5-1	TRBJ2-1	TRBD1	TGCGCCAGCAGCTTGGGGGCAGGGGGCAATACCGCTTACAATGAGCAGTTCTTC	CASSLGAGGNTAYNEQFF
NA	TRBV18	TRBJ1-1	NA	TGTGCCAGCTCACCAGGGCGGGAGGCCGCTGAAGCTTTCTTT	CASSPGREAAEAFF
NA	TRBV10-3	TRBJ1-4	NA	TGTGCCATCAGCTCGGGACGGCTTAATGAAAAACTGTTTTTT	CAISSGRLNEKLFF
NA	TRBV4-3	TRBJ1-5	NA	TGCGCCAGCAGCCAAGATAAGAGCGATCAGCCCCAGCATTTT	CASSQDKSDQPQHF
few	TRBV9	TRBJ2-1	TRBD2	TGTGCCAGCAGCGTAGGGCCTTCAGCGGGGGTACCCTACAATGAGCAGTTCTTC	CASSVGPSAGVPYNEQFF
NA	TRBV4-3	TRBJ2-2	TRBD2	TGCGCCAGCAGCCAAGATTATTCTAGCGGGAACACCGGGGAGCTGTTTTTT	CASSQDYSSGNTGELFF
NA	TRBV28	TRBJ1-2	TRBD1	TGTGCCAGCAGTTCCGGACAGGGGGCTGGCTACACCTTC	CASSSGQGAGYTF
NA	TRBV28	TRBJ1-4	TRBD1	TGTGCCAGCAGTTTGGCCGGACAGGGTCGAGAAAAACTGTTTTTT	CASSLAGQGREKLFF
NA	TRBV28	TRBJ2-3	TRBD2	TGTGCCAGCACGCGACGGACTAGCGGGGGCAATACGCAGTATTTT	CASTRRTSGGNTQYF
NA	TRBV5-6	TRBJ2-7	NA	TGTGCCAGCAGCGCTACAGGGTACGAGCAGTACTTC	CASSATGYEQYF
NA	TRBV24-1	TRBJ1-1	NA	TGTGCCACCAGTGATCTTGAACAGAGGGGGGCTTTCTTT	CATSDLEQRGAFF
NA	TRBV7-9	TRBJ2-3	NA	TGTGCCAGCAGCTTAGATGTGGGACCGCAGTATTTT	CASSLDVGPQYF
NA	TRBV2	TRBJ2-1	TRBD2	TGTGCCAGCAGTGCTGGGACTAGCGGGAGATGGGGTGAGCAGTTCTTC	CASSAGTSGRWGEQFF
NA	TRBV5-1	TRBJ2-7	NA	TGCGCCAGCAGCCCAGTAGGATACGAGCAGTACTTC	CASSPVGYEQYF
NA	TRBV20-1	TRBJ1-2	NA	TGCAGTGCTAGTGAGGACACGGTATATGGCTACACCTTC	CSASEDTVYGYTF
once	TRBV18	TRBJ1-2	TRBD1	TGTGCCAGCTCACCCCCGGGACAGGGGGTGGGGAGTGGTGGCTACACCTTC	CASSPPGQGVGSGGYTF
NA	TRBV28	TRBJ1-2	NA	TGTGCCAGCAGTTCCCCGCCGGGGGGGGGAGCTGGCTACACCTTC	CASSSPPGGGAGYTF
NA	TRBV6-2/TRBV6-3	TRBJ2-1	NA	TGTGCCAGCAGTGGGGACAGGGGGACTAGCGCGTACAATGAGCAGTTCTTC	CASSGDRGTSAYNEQFF
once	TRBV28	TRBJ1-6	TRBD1	TGTGCCAGCAGTTCCGGGACAGGGTATAATTCACCCCTCCACTTT	CASSSGTGYNSPLHF
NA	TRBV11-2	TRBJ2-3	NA	TGTGCCAGCAGCTTAGAGAAGGGCGGGGTAGGCACAGATACGCAGTATTTT	CASSLEKGGVGTDTQYF
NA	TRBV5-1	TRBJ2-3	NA	TGCGCCAGCACCTCCGGGACTGGAGGGGATACGCAGTATTTT	CASTSGTGGDTQYF
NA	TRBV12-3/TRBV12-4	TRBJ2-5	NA	TGTGCCAGCAGTTTAGACAGGAAAGAGACCCAGTACTTC	CASSLDRKETQYF
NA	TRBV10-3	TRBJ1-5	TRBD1	TGTGCCAGCTCCGGGACAGGGGATCAGCCCCAGCATTTT	CASSGTGDQPQHF
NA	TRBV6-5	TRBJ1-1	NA	TGTGCCAGCAGCGATGATGGGGGAAACACTGAAGCTTTCTTT	CASSDDGGNTEAFF
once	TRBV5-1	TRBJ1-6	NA	TGCGCCAGCAGCTTGGGAGACGCCGGGGGCTATAATTCACCCCTCCACTTT	CASSLGDAGGYNSPLHF
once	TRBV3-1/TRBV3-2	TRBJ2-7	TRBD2	TGTGCCAGCAGTCGATACCGGATTAGCGGGGGCTCTTTCTACGAGCAGTACTTC	CASSRYRISGGSFYEQYF
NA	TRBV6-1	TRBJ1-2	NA	TGTGCCAGCAGTGAACAGGACGGGGGGTTCTATGGCTACACCTTC	CASSEQDGGFYGYTF
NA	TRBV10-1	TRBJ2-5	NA	TGCGCCAGCAGTGAGGCTCGACAAGTGGGCCGGTGGACCCAGTACTTC	CASSEARQVGRWTQYF
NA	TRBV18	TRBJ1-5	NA	TGTGCCAGCTCCCGGGGGGTAGATCAGCCCCAGCATTTT	CASSRGVDQPQHF
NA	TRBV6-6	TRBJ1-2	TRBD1	TGTGCCAGCAGTACCGGACAGGGAGACTATGGCTACACCTTC	CASSTGQGDYGYTF
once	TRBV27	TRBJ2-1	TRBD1	TGTGCCAGCAGTTTAGGAACAGGGGTCAATGAGCAGTTCTTC	CASSLGTGVNEQFF
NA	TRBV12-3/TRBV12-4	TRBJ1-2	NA	TGTGCCAGCACCCGGACAGTAGATGGCTACACCTTC	CASTRTVDGYTF
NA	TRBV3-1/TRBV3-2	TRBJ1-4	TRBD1	TGTGCCAGCAGCCAAACCGGGACAGGGGTTGAAAAACTGTTTTTT	CASSQTGTGVEKLFF
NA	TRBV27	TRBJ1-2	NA	TGTGCCACCTCGTCAGGGGCCAGGGATGGCTACACCTTC	CATSSGARDGYTF
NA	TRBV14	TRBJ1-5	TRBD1	TGTGCCTACCGCCCACCCTTTCCCGGGACAGGGTTGGTTCAGCCCCAGCATTTT	CAYRPPFPGTGLVQPQHF
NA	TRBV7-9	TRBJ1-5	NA	TGTGCCAGCAGTTACGAGGGGGGATCGGGCAATCAGCCCCAGCATTTT	CASSYEGGSGNQPQHF
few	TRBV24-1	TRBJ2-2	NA	TGTGCCACCAGTGACCATAATTTGCGGACCGGGGAGCTGTTTTTT	CATSDHNLRTGELFF
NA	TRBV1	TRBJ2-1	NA	TGCACCAGCAGCCATCGGGGGCTAGCGGAGCACAATGAGCAGTTCTTC	CTSSHRGLAEHNEQFF
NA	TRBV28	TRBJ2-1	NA	TGTGCCAGCATTCTTGCGGGACAGACCTACAATGAGCAGTTCTTC	CASILAGQTYNEQFF
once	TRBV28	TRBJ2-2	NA	TGTGCCAGCAGGCGTACAACGAACACCGGGGAGCTGTTTTTT	CASRRTTNTGELFF
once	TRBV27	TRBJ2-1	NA	TGTGCCAGCAACTTCGGAAGCTCCTACAATGAGCAGTTCTTC	CASNFGSSYNEQFF
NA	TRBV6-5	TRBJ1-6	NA	TGTGCCAGCAGTTACTCGAAACCCGGAGGGCATTCACCCCTCCACTTT	CASSYSKPGGHSPLHF